This T cell receptor (beta chain) was captured by sequencing in a study of blood T cell repertoires in COVID-19. Those enrolled in Seattle joined during active infection and were followed longitudinally afterward. Study processing details: Amplified reference gene primers provided the basis for estimating nucleated cell counts. Clones were sequenced by immunoSEQ multiplex PCR, and TCRdb holds only the in-frame ones, with some missing. V and J calls plus clone size are reproduced from that table; the DNA served to infer D and trimming. The data contain about 230,000 clones, just over 85% of them singletons. The germline V gene has CDR1 SGHTA and CDR2 FQGNSA. This CDR3 has 15 amino acids. V was clipped by 3 bases and J by 2 bases; unmatched bases: 4.

The chain uses TRBV7-2 and TRBJ2-1; 7 bases are shared with TRBD2. The TCR was taken from a man aged 50 to 59 with COVID-19, enrolled during active disease. The sample taken for sequencing was peripheral blood. The CDR3 loop reads CASSFIRGAYNEQFF. CDR3 DNA sequence: TGTGCCAGCAGCTTTATCCGGGGGGCCTACAATGAGCAGTTCTTC.